These 2 T cell receptor beta chains were sequenced from one sample in a study of PD-1 blockade in classical Hodgkin lymphoma. Sequencing was performed with immunoSEQ multiplex PCR; in TCRdb, only in-frame clones are kept and a portion is missing. Here the sample spans over 10,000 clones, about four fifths being singletons. Each and every patient relapsed after autologous stem cell transplantation, and patients got differing brentuximab vedotin exposure. The specimen comprised peripheral blood mononuclear cells (PBMCs), sampled at baseline. The receptors come from a human donor with classical Hodgkin lymphoma.

This chain connects TRBV21-1 to TRBJ2-5; no DNA check was done on the table's D call, TRBD1. TRBV21-1 counts as a pseudogene. The CDR3 runs to 15 residues. This CDR3 reads CASSIAGEYQETQYF. In DNA form, the CDR3 reads TGTGCCAGCAGCATAGCGGGCGAATACCAAGAGACCCAGTACTTC.

The chain couples TRBV6-1 to TRBJ2-5; D tentatively reads TRBD1 or TRBD2 (5 bases each). The CDR3 runs to 17 residues. The V gene lost 0 bases and the J gene lost 1 base, with 15 bases spanning the gap. The germline CDR1 and CDR2 sequences are MNHNS and SASEGT. This CDR3 reads CASSEAPWSGSQETQYF. The CDR3 region has the DNA TGTGCCAGCAGTGAAGCGCCGTGGTCAGGGAGCCAAGAGACCCAGTACTTC.